These 20 T cell receptor beta chains were sequenced from one sample in a study of blood T cells in healthy people across ages. Combining a sample-barcoded 5' primer with a J-beta primer mix, a second PCR ran for roughly 7 to 12 cycles. TCRdb analysed the 5' RACE reads with MiXCR anew, one entry per CDR3 protein. Of about a million distinct CDR3 sequences in the sample, roughly 48% were seen once. The sequencing sample was made of blood. Receptors were obtained from a man in his thirties or forties in good health.

This clonotype was counted between two and nine times. The chain uses TRBV12-3 or TRBV12-4 and TRBJ2-3; D gene uncertain. V dropped 3 bases and J dropped 1 base, with 14 bases sitting between them. This CDR3 spans 16 amino acids. In DNA form, the CDR3 reads TGTGCCAGCAGTTTTTTGCTGCCCGGTCGCACAGATACGCAGTATTTT. The encoded protein is CASSFLLPGRTDTQYF.

This clonotype was observed a handful of times. V gene TRBV9 combines with J gene TRBJ1-1, with a tentative D call TRBD1 (6 bases). The V and J ends lost 5 bases and 7 bases respectively, with 12 bases between them. From germline, CDR1 is SGDLS and CDR2 YYNGEE. The CDR3 consists of 12 residues. CDR3 sequence: CASSHREGEAFF. The CDR3 DNA sequence: TGTGCCAGCAGTCACAGGGAAGGTGAAGCTTTCTTT.

V gene TRBV29-1 combines with J gene TRBJ2-7; TRBD1 agrees at 10 bases. Germline CDR1 reads SQVTM; CDR2 reads ANQGSEA. J was trimmed by 7 bases and V by 3 bases; bases with no gene match: 6. The CDR3 consists of 13 residues. The CDR3 protein is CSVDLDRGREQYF. CDR3 in DNA: TGCAGCGTTGACTTGGACAGGGGGAGGGAGCAGTACTTC.

This clonotype appeared many times. The V call is TRBV12-3 or TRBV12-4, the J call TRBJ1-2, with unresolved D. The V end was cut by 5 bases, the J end by 0 bases, with 4 bases between. This CDR3 spans 12 amino acids. CDR3 DNA sequence: TGTGCCAGCAGTCAGACTAACTATGGCTACACCTTC. Residues: CASSQTNYGYTF.

This clonotype was seen more than once but under ten times. The chain employs TRBV28 and TRBJ1-2, with no clear D. V lost 5 bases, J lost 3 bases, and 19 bases lay in between. CDR1 is MDHEN, CDR2 SYDVKM, per germline. CDR3 size: 16 residues. The CDR3 DNA reads TGTGCCAGCAGTCCCCCGGACTCCCTGGGCGACTATGGCTACACCTTC. The encoded protein is CASSPPDSLGDYGYTF.

This clonotype was observed once. This chain links TRBV27 with TRBJ1-5, with a tentative D call TRBD1 (5 bases). This CDR3 comprises 14 residues. V was cut by 6 bases and J by 1 base, with 10 bases left in between. Germline-derived CDR1 and CDR2 are MNHEY and SMNVEV (reference sequence). Written as DNA, the CDR3 is TGTGCCAGCAGCTACGACAGAAGCAATCAGCCCCAGCATTTT. It translates to CASSYDRSNQPQHF.

This rearrangement joins TRBV25-1 to TRBJ2-1; weak D call: TRBD2 (6 bases). Between the trimmed V and J ends, which lost 1 base and 3 bases, there was a span of 13 bases. Germline-derived CDR1 and CDR2 are MGHDK and SYGVNS. CDR3 length equals 16 residues. The CDR3: CASSELAAASYNEQFF. The CDR3 nucleotides read TGTGCCAGCAGTGAATTAGCGGCGGCGAGCTACAATGAGCAGTTCTTC.

The J gene is TRBJ2-3, the V gene TRBV7-2; TRBD2 agrees at 9 bases. The CDR3 contains 16 residues. Germline lookup yields CDR1 SGHTA and CDR2 FQGNSA. Losses at the gene ends were 2 bases for V and 2 bases for J; bases not matched to a gene: 5. The CDR3 nucleotides are TGTGCCAGCAGCTTATTAGCGGGGGCCTACACAGATACGCAGTATTTT. This encodes CASSLLAGAYTDTQYF.

In its sample, this clonotype was seen a few times. The CDR3: CASSRGQGVYNEQFF. CDR3 DNA sequence: TGTGCCAGCAGCCGTGGACAGGGAGTCTACAATGAGCAGTTCTTC. This chain uses TRBV5-6 with TRBJ2-1; 8 bases fit TRBD1. This CDR3 comprises 15 residues. Germline V gene lookup returns CDR1 SGHDT and CDR2 YYEEEE. J lost 3 bases, V lost 4 bases, and 6 bases had no gene match.

The rearrangement joins TRBV20-1 to TRBJ2-7; 8 bases map to TRBD1. Per germline, CDR1 DFQATT and CDR2 SNEGSKA (reference sequence). There are 16 residues in the CDR3. The trim removed 0 bases at V and 2 bases at J, leaving 9 bases unmatched. The CDR3 DNA follows: TGCAGTGCTAGAGATCCCGACAGGGGACTTACCTACGAGCAGTACTTC. Its protein is CSARDPDRGLTYEQYF.

This clonotype was seen more than once but under ten times. The genes are TRBV3-1 and TRBJ1-2, with D possibly matching TRBD1 (6 bases). With 4 bases removed from V and 7 bases from J, the gap between germline ends came to 16 bases. This CDR3 has 14 residues. The germline V gene encodes CDR1 LGHDT and CDR2 YNNKEL (reference sequence). This CDR3 reads CASSLKGGRGGYTF. CDR3 nucleotide sequence: TGTGCCAGCAGCCTGAAGGGGGGGCGCGGTGGCTACACCTTC.

The sample holds a few counts of this clonotype. J is TRBJ2-3 and V is TRBV11-3, with 9 bases identical to TRBD2. Germline V gene data show CDR1 as SGHNT and CDR2 as YENEEA. This CDR3 has 12 residues. The V segment lost 4 bases and the J segment 10 bases; nucleotides outside the gene matches: 3. The CDR3 DNA reads TGTGCCAGCAGCTGGCGGGAGGGTCCGCAGTATTTT. Translated: CASSWREGPQYF.

This clonotype was recorded a few times. The V gene is TRBV7-2, the J gene TRBJ1-2, with TRBD1 identical over 9 bases. There are 14 residues in the CDR3. The germline V gene has CDR1 SGHTA and CDR2 FQGNSA. Trimming took 0 bases from V and 8 from J; bases not matched to a gene: 4. The CDR3 DNA sequence: TGTGCCAGCAGCTTAGCGTGGACAGGGGTCGGCTACACCTTC. This sequence encodes CASSLAWTGVGYTF.

This clonotype was counted a few times. The V and J genes are TRBV12-3 or TRBV12-4 and TRBJ1-1; TRBD1 matches at 7 bases. Losses at the gene ends were 5 bases for V and 2 bases for J; bases not matched to a gene: 5. The CDR3 loop spans 14 amino acids. As DNA, the CDR3 is TGTGCCAGCAGTGGGGGACAGACTAACACTGAAGCTTTCTTT. The encoded protein is CASSGGQTNTEAFF.

For this clonotype: Germline is not matched at one junction end, which may reflect a read error. V gene TRBV6-5 combines with J gene TRBJ1-1, with D possibly TRBD1 on 5 matching bases. This CDR3 comprises 14 residues. The germline CDR1 and CDR2 sequences are MNHEY and SVGAGI. This CDR3 reads CATSWGGLNTEAFF. The CDR3 DNA follows: TGTGCCACCTCCTGGGGGGGATTGAACACTGAGGCTTTCTTT.

This clonotype was seen a handful of times. The junction differs from germline at one of its ends, possibly a read error. The chain recombines TRBV7-3 with TRBJ2-1; 9 bases map to TRBD1. Germline-derived CDR1 and CDR2 are SGHTA and FQGTGA. The length of the CDR3 is 15 residues. In DNA form, the CDR3 reads TGTGCCAGCAGCATAACAGGGGGCCCAATGGGTGAGCAGTTCTTC. This gives the protein CASSITGGPMGEQFF.

This clonotype came up a few times. The chain's CDR3 is CASSHGTATLSNYGYTF. The CDR3 DNA sequence: TGTGCCAGCAGTCACGGGACAGCCACTTTGTCAAACTATGGCTACACCTTC. This sequence joins TRBV6-6 and TRBJ1-2, with TRBD1 identical over 7 bases. The germline CDR1 and CDR2 sequences are MNHNY and SVGAGI (reference sequence). The J segment lost 2 bases and the V segment lost 5 bases, leaving 14 bases of the junction unmatched. The CDR3 contains 17 residues.

The chain recombines TRBV27 with TRBJ2-7, with D perhaps matching TRBD2 (6 bases). CDR1 and CDR2 (germline): MNHEY, SMNVEV (reference sequence). This CDR3 is built from 17 residues. The germline V and J ends were trimmed by 3 bases and 4 bases, with 22 bases remaining between them. This CDR3 reads CASSLFSGFLMRYEQYF. CDR3 DNA sequence: TGTGCCAGCAGTTTGTTCAGCGGGTTCCTAATGCGGTACGAGCAGTACTTC.

The rearrangement uses TRBV28 and TRBJ2-2; 8 bases map to TRBD2. CDR1 is MDHEN, CDR2 SYDVKM, per germline. This CDR3 comprises 15 residues. Germline trimming cut 3 bases from V and 4 bases from J; bases unmatched to any gene: 4. Here the CDR3 reads CASSFSGAGTGELFF. The CDR3 nucleotides are TGTGCCAGCAGTTTTAGCGGGGCGGGCACCGGGGAGCTGTTTTTT.

On this clonotype: One junction end does not reproduce the germline sequence, and a read error may be involved. The chain uses TRBV5-6 and TRBJ2-3; no firm D call. The germline CDR1 and CDR2 sequences are SGHDT and YYEEEE. CDR3 length: 13 amino acids. The DNA of the CDR3 is TGTGCCGGCAGCTTACCCCCGGCAGATACGCAGTATTTT. As protein: CAGSLPPADTQYF. Full variable domain (outside the CDR3, taken from reference TRBV5-6 and TRBJ2-3): DAGVTQSPTHLIKTRGQQVTLRCSPKSGHDTVSWYQQALGQGPQFIFQYYEEEERQRGNFPDRFSGHQFPNYSSELNVNALLLGDSALYLCAGSLPPADTQYFGPGTRLTVL.